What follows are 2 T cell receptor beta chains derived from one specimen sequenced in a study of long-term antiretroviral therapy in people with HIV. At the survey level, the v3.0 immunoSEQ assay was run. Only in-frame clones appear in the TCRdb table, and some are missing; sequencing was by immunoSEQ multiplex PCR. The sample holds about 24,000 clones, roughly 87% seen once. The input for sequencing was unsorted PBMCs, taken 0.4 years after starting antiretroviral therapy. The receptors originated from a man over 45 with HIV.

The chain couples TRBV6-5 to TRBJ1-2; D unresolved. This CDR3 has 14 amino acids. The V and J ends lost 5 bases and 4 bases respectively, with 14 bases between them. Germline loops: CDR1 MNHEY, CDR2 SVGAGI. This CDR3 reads CASSPRLIGYGYTF. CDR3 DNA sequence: TGTGCCAGCAGTCCCCGACTTATTGGCTATGGCTACACCTTC.

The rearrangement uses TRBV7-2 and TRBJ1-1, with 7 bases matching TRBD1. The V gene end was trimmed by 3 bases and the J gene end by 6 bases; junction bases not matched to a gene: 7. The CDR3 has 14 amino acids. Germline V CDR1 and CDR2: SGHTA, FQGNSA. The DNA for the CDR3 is TGTGCCAGCAGCTTCAGGGGGGGTGGTGCTGAAGCTTTCTTT. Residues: CASSFRGGGAEAFF.